The clone carrying this T cell receptor (beta chain) occurred many times. Its antigen is still unknown. Clinical symptoms, serum thyroxine, TRAb, thyroid ultrasound and orbital computed tomography established diagnosis. It was 10 ml of fresh peripheral blood that supplied the PBMCs. Researchers amplified the TCR beta CDR3 regions from RNA transcripts. First-round RT-PCR of the TCR CDR3 relied on the HTBI primer set. TCRdb re-derived calls from the multiplex PCR reads in MiXCR, one entry per CDR3 protein. The data contain hundreds of thousands of distinct CDR3 sequences, approximately 15% of them seen just once; the ten biggest clones take up 10%. This sample stems from a study of T cells in Graves' hyperthyroidism and ophthalmopathy. Findings and limits, study-wide: In blood, most of the thyroid clonotypes expanded above 0.001 were also present.

The germline gives CDR1 SGHTA, CDR2 FQGNSA. This CDR3 is 18 amino acids long. Trimming removed 2 bases at V and 1 base at J, with 18 bases between. The receptor comes from a young woman with Graves' hyperthyroidism. The chain links TRBV7-2 to TRBJ1-3, with D possibly TRBD1 on 5 matching bases. The sequenced sample consisted of blood. CDR3 sequence (DNA): TGTGCCAGCAGCTTATCCAGGGTGGGGGTGAGGTCTGGAAACACCATATATTTT. It is translated as CASSLSRVGVRSGNTIYF.